This TCR beta chain derives from a study of identical twins. TCRdb ran MiXCR on the 5' RACE reads and lists one entry per CDR3 protein. Of around 1.7 million distinct CDR3 sequences detected, about 32% appear once; the ten largest clones hold about 0.3%. Germline V lookup: CDR1 MNHEY, CDR2 SVGAGI. This CDR3 has 15 amino acids. Germline trimming cut 6 bases from V and 10 bases from J; bases unmatched to any gene: 12. Whole-study results and caveats: Fewer insertions were carried by abundant cord blood beta clonotypes, but none was seen in memory repertoires.

On this clonotype itself: Its matching antigen is unknown.

The chain is built from TRBV6-5 and TRBJ2-1; 10 bases fit TRBD2. This TCR was sampled from a newborn girl in good health. The sequencing sample was made of cord blood. CDR3 in amino acids: CASSLAGALHGEQFF. For the CDR3, the DNA is TGTGCCAGCAGCCTAGCGGGAGCCCTACATGGAGAGCAGTTCTTC.